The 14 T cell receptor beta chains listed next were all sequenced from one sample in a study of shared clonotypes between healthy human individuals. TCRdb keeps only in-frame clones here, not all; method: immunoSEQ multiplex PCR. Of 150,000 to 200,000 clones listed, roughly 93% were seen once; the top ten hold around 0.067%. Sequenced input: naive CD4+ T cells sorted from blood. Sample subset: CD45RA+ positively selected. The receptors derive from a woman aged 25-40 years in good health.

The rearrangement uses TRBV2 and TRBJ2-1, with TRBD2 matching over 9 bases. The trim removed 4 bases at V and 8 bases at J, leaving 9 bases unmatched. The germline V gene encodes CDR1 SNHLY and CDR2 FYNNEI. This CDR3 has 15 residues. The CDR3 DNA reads TGTGCCAGCAGTGGTGGGCGGGAGGGGATCTATGAGCAGTTCTTC. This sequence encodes CASSGGREGIYEQFF.

In nucleotides, the CDR3 is TGTGCCAGCAGTCAACAGGATTTGAACACTGAAGCTTTCTTT. Translated: CASSQQDLNTEAFF. The chain couples TRBV2 to TRBJ1-1, with a tentative D call TRBD1 (5 bases). The germline V gene has CDR1 SNHLY and CDR2 FYNNEI. V was shortened by 5 bases and J by 0 bases, with 10 bases between the two germline ends. The CDR3 contains 14 residues.

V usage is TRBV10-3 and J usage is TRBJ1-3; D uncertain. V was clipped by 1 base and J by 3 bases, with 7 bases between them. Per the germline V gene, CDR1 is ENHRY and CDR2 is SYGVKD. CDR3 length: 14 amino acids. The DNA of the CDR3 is TGTGCCATCAGTGAGTTAACCAGTGGAAACACCATATATTTT. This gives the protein CAISELTSGNTIYF.

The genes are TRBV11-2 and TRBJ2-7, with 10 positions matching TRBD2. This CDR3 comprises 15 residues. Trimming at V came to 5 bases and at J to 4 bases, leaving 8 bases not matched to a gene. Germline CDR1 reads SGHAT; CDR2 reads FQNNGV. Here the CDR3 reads CASSPSSGSRYEQYF. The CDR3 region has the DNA TGTGCCAGCAGCCCATCTAGCGGGAGTCGGTACGAGCAGTACTTC.

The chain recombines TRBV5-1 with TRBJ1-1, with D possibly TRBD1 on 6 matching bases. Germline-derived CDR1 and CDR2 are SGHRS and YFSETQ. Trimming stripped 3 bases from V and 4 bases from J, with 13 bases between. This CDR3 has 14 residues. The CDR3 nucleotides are TGCGCCAGCAGCTGGGACAAATTAGGCACTGAAGCTTTCTTT. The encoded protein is CASSWDKLGTEAFF.

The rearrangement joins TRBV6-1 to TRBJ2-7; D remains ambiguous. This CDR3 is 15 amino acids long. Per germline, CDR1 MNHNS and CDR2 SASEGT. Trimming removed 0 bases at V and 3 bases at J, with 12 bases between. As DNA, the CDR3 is TGTGCCAGCAGTGAAGCCAGCCCCTCGGGCTACGAGCAGTACTTC. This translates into CASSEASPSGYEQYF.

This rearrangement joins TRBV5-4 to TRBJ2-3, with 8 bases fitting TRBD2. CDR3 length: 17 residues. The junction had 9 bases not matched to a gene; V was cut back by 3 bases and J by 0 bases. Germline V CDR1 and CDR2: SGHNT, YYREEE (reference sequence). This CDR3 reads CASSSAAGTSSTDTQYF. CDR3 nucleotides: TGTGCCAGCAGCTCGGCCGCCGGGACTAGTAGCACAGATACGCAGTATTTT.

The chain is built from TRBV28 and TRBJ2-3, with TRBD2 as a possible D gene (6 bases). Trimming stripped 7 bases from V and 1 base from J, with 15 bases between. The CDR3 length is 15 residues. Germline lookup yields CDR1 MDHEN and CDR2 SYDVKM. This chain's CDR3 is CASTRSGGGTDTQYF. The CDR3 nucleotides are TGTGCCAGCACCCGTTCAGGCGGGGGCACAGATACGCAGTATTTT.

For the CDR3, the DNA is TGTGCCAGCAGGACGGACGGCAATCAGCCCCAGCATTTT. As protein: CASRTDGNQPQHF. The genes are TRBV6-5 and TRBJ1-5; the D is unclear. The ends were cut back, 6 bases at V and 2 bases at J, with 8 bases in the middle. Germline lookup yields CDR1 MNHEY and CDR2 SVGAGI. The CDR3 length is 13 residues.

The CDR3 loop is CAWSVGGYLGEQYF. Here the CDR3 DNA reads TGTGCCTGGAGTGTTGGGGGTTACCTAGGGGAGCAGTACTTC. The chain joins TRBV30 to TRBJ2-7, with D perhaps assigned TRBD1 or TRBD2 (5 bases each). Trimming took off 0 bases at V and 7 bases at J, with 16 bases between the two ends. Germline CDR1 is GTSNPN and CDR2 is SVGIG (reference sequence). The CDR3 is 14 residues long.

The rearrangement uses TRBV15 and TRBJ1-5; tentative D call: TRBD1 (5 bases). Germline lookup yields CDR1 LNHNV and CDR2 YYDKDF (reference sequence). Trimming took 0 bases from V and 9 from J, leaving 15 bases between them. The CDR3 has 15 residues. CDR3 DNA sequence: TGTGCCACCAGCAGAGATGGGGGTCCTTCAGGGCCCCAGCATTTT. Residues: CATSRDGGPSGPQHF.

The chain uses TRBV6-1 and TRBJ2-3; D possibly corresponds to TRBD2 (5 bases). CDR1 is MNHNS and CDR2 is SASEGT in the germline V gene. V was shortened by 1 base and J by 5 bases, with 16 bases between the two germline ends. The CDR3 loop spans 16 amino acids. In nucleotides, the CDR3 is TGTGCCAGCAGTGAAGGAGGGTTTCCCATCGGAGATACGCAGTATTTT. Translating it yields CASSEGGFPIGDTQYF.

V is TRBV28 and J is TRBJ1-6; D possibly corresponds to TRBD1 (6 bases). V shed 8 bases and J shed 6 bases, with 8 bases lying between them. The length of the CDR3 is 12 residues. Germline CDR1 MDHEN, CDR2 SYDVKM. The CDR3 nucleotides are TGTGCCAGCGGACAGTTTAATTCACCCCTCCACTTT. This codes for CASGQFNSPLHF.

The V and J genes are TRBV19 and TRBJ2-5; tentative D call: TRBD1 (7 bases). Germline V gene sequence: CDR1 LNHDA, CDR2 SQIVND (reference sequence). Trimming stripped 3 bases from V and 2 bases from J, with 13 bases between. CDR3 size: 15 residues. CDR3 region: CASSIQGGRQETQYF. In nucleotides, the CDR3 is TGTGCCAGTAGTATCCAGGGGGGTCGGCAAGAGACCCAGTACTTC.